The 10 T cell receptor beta chains below all came from one sample that was sequenced in a study of OX40 agonist ivuxolimab in advanced cancers. Profiling relied on immunoSEQ multiplex PCR, and the TCRdb table lists in-frame clones only, not all of them. In the table there are around 70,000 clones, around nine tenths of which are singletons. This sample comprised CD4+ or CD8+ T cells sorted from blood, obtained in a trial of the OX40 agonist ivuxolimab. The receptors stem from an adult with an advanced solid tumor such as melanoma, head and neck, liver or kidney cancer.

V is TRBV29-1 and J is TRBJ2-7, with TRBD2 matching 9 bases. Per germline, CDR1 SQVTM and CDR2 ANQGSEA. The CDR3 length is 15 residues. V lost 6 bases and J lost 7; bases outside the gene matches: 16. CDR3 amino acids: CSVHNRREGDWEQYF. CDR3 nucleotide sequence: TGCAGCGTCCATAACAGGCGGGAGGGGGATTGGGAGCAGTACTTC.

This clone occurred a few times. Additional DNA sequences in this sample encode the identical CDR3. This chain uses TRBV18 with TRBJ2-7; 12 bases are a match to TRBD2. Germline CDR1 reads KGHSH; CDR2 reads LQKENI. The CDR3 is made up of 14 amino acids. V lost 6 bases, J lost 5 bases, and 5 bases stayed unmatched. The CDR3 protein is CASSKTSGSDEQYF. Written as DNA, the CDR3 is TGTGCCAGCTCGAAGACTAGCGGGAGTGACGAGCAGTACTTC.

V and J are TRBV7-2 and TRBJ2-6; TRBD1 aligns across 7 bases. Unmatched junction bases numbered 3, after V lost 6 bases and J lost 1 base. The germline gives CDR1 SGHTA, CDR2 FQGNSA. This CDR3 has 15 residues. The CDR3 is CASSPGGSGANVLTF. The CDR3 DNA reads TGTGCCAGCAGTCCAGGGGGATCTGGGGCCAACGTCCTGACTTTC.

This chain connects TRBV2 to TRBJ1-2, with D uncertain. The germline gives CDR1 SNHLY, CDR2 FYNNEI. V was trimmed by 0 bases and J by 10 bases, leaving 12 bases between them. This CDR3 contains 13 residues. CDR3 coding DNA: TGTGCCAGCAGTGAAGCCCCTGACGTGAACTACACCTTC. Its translation: CASSEAPDVNYTF.

This chain connects TRBV4-3 to TRBJ2-3, with 8 bases matching TRBD2. Germline V gene data show CDR1 as LGHNA and CDR2 as YSLEER. J was trimmed by 4 bases and V by 4 bases; bases with no gene match: 7. The CDR3 covers 15 residues. For the CDR3, the DNA is TGCGCCAGCAGCCCCCGGAGCGGGAGCTCAGATACGCAGTATTTT. This translates into CASSPRSGSSDTQYF.

In DNA, the CDR3 is TGTGCCAGCAGCGCGGGACCCAGAGCGGGTTCCTACGAGCAGTACTTC. Translating it yields CASSAGPRAGSYEQYF. The J gene is TRBJ2-7, the V gene TRBV5-6, with TRBD2 as a possible D gene (6 bases). Germline CDR1 SGHDT, CDR2 YYEEEE. The length of the CDR3 is 16 residues. Trimming shortened V by 4 bases and J by 1 base, and 18 bases separated the two germline ends.

The CDR3, as DNA: TGCGCCAGCAGCCCCTCTTCCGTCTCTGGAAACACCATATATTTT. This sequence encodes CASSPSSVSGNTIYF. The rearrangement uses TRBV5-1 and TRBJ1-3; D is unclear. Germline lookup yields CDR1 SGHRS and CDR2 YFSETQ. The CDR3 is 15 residues long. V was cut by 4 bases and J by 0 bases, with 11 bases left in between.

The chain carries TRBV6-5 and TRBJ2-2, with TRBD2 identical over 9 bases. CDR1 and CDR2 (germline): MNHEY, SVGAGI. V trimming: 2 bases; J trimming: 8 bases; junction bases outside the gene matches: 6. The CDR3 totals 15 residues. Here the CDR3 reads CASSYRSSGIGELFF. In DNA, the CDR3 is TGTGCCAGCAGTTACCGTTCTAGCGGGATTGGGGAGCTGTTTTTT.

V usage is TRBV5-5 and J usage is TRBJ2-3, with TRBD2 identical over 13 bases. Losses at the gene ends were 0 bases for V and 4 bases for J; bases not matched to a gene: 2. The CDR3 has 16 amino acids. The V gene's germline CDR1 is SGHKS and CDR2 YYEKEE (reference sequence). DNA for the CDR3: TGTGCCAGCAGCTTGGGACTAGCGGGAGGAGCAGATACGCAGTATTTT. Its protein product is CASSLGLAGGADTQYF.

The chain recombines TRBV28 with TRBJ2-3, with D possibly called TRBD1 or TRBD2 (5 bases each). Germline CDR1 MDHEN, CDR2 SYDVKM. This CDR3 is 16 amino acids long. V was shortened by 6 bases and J by 1 base, with 17 bases between the two germline ends. In DNA, the CDR3 is TGTGCCAGCAGGCCCGGGGCGTTTAGGGGCACAGATACGCAGTATTTT. Translation gives CASRPGAFRGTDTQYF.